What follows describes a single T cell receptor (beta chain). Its target is unknown. The source of the sample is a study of radiotherapy plus CTLA-4 blockade in lung cancer. Study-wide points: With interferon-beta, early dynamics of blood T cell clones were reported to best predict response.

Treatment of patients with chemo-refractory metastatic non-small-cell lung cancer consisted of focal radiation plus CTLA-4 blockade with ipilimumab. Repertoires were generated with immunoSEQ multiplex PCR, while TCRdb's copy carries only in-frame clones and drops some. The sample lists roughly 68,000 clones; roughly 80% were seen once. The V gene's germline CDR1 is MRHNA and CDR2 SNTAGT. This CDR3 is 14 amino acids long. V lost 6 bases to trimming and J lost 6 bases, with 17 bases between them. The sequencing here drew on peripheral blood, taken from a patient treated with radiotherapy plus ipilimumab. V and J are TRBV6-4 and TRBJ1-1; perhaps TRBD1 as D (6 bases). The sequence was collected from a human donor with non-small cell lung cancer who had a complete response to radiotherapy plus ipilimumab. The CDR3 reads CASRLEGDSPEAFF. CDR3 nucleotides: TGTGCCAGCAGGCTGGAGGGGGACTCTCCTGAAGCTTTCTTT.